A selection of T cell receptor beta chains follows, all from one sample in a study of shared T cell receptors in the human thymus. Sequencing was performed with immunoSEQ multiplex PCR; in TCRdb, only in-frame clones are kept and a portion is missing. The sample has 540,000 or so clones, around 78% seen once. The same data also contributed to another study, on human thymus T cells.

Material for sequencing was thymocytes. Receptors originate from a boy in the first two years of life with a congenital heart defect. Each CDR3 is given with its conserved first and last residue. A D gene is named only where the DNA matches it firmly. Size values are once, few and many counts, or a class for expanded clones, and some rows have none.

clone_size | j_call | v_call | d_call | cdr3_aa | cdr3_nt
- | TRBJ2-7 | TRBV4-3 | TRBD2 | CASSQFRDGREVSYEQYF | TGCGCCAGCAGCCAATTCCGGGACGGGCGGGAGGTCTCCTACGAGCAGTACTTC
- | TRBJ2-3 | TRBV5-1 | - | CASSARGSPGDTQYF | TGCGCCAGCAGCGCCAGGGGTTCCCCGGGAGATACGCAGTATTTT
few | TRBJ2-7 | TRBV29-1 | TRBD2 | CSVGLAGVEQYF | TGCAGCGTTGGGCTAGCGGGAGTCGAGCAGTACTTC
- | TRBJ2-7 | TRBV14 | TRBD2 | CASSQGLAGPGEQYF | TGTGCCAGCAGCCAAGGCCTAGCGGGACCGGGCGAGCAGTACTTC
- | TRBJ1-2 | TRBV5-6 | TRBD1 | CASSHPGQGASTSGYTF | TGTGCCAGCAGCCATCCGGGACAGGGGGCATCGACTAGTGGCTACACCTTC
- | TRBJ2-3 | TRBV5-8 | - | CASSLRADTQYF | TGTGCCAGCAGCTTGCGGGCAGATACGCAGTATTTT
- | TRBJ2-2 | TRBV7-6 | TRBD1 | CASSLARQGSGELFF | TGTGCCAGCAGCTTAGCGCGACAGGGTTCCGGGGAGCTGTTTTTT
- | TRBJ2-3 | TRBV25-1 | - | CASSENRRGRVGTDTQYF | TGTGCCAGCAGTGAAAATAGGCGGGGTAGGGTGGGCACAGATACGCAGTATTTT
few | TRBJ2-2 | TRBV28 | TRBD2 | CASSLVAGDDTGELFF | TGTGCCAGCAGTTTGGTAGCGGGGGATGACACCGGGGAGCTGTTTTTT
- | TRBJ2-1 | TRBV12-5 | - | CASGKEDTGSSSLSSYNEQFF | TGTGCTAGTGGAAAAGAGGATACAGGGTCAAGCTCCCTTAGCTCCTACAATGAGCAGTTCTTC
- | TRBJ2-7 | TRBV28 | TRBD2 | CASSPTYEWRTSGRVFYEQYF | TGTGCCAGCAGTCCCACGTATGAATGGAGGACTAGCGGGAGGGTCTTCTACGAGCAGTACTTC
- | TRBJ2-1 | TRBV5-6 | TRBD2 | CASSGGTSGTINEQFF | TGTGCCAGCAGCGGAGGGACTAGCGGGACTATCAATGAGCAGTTCTTC
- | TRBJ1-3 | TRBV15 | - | CATSRGEGAGNTIYF | TGTGCCACCAGCAGAGGGGAAGGGGCTGGAAACACCATATATTTT
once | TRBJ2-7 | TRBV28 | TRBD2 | CASSLPTSLSYEQYF | TGTGCCAGCAGTTTACCGACTAGCCTCTCCTACGAGCAGTACTTC
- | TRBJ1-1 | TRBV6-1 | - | CASSELRVRFLHTEAFF | TGTGCCAGCAGCGAACTCAGGGTCCGATTTCTGCACACTGAAGCTTTCTTT
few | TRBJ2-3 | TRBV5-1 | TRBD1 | CASSSETGKETDTQYF | TGCGCCAGCAGCTCGGAGACAGGGAAGGAAACAGATACGCAGTATTTT
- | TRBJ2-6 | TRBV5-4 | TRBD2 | CASSLGPTSGSISGANVLTF | TGTGCCAGCAGCTTGGGGCCTACTAGCGGGAGTATCTCTGGGGCCAACGTCCTGACTTTC
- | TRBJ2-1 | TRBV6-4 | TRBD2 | CASSDSRGRASEQFF | TGTGCCAGCAGTGACTCTCGCGGGAGGGCCTCTGAGCAGTTCTTC
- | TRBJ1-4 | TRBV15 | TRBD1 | CATSSGTAGEKLFF | TGTGCCACCAGCAGCGGGACAGCGGGTGAAAAACTGTTTTTT
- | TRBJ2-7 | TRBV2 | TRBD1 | CARSRQGAGYEQYF | TGTGCCAGGTCAAGACAGGGGGCGGGGTACGAGCAGTACTTC
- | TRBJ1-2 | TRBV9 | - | CASSGRGVRSGYTF | TGTGCCAGCAGCGGAAGAGGTGTGAGGAGCGGCTACACCTTC
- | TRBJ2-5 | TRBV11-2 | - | CASSPRETQYF | TGTGCCAGCAGCCCCCGAGAGACCCAGTACTTC
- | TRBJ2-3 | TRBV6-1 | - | CASSDGVTDTQYF | TGTGCCAGCAGTGACGGGGTCACAGATACGCAGTATTTT
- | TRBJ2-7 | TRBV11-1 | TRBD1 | CASSFVPGTGVYEQYF | TGTGCCAGCAGCTTTGTTCCCGGGACAGGGGTTTACGAGCAGTACTTC
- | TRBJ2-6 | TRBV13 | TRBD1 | CASSLKRDSFSGANVLTF | TGTGCCAGCAGCTTGAAGAGGGACAGCTTCTCTGGGGCCAACGTCCTGACTTTC
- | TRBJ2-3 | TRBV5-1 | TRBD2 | CASSLGLAGGQDTQYF | TGCGCCAGCAGCCTAGGACTAGCGGGAGGGCAGGATACGCAGTATTTT
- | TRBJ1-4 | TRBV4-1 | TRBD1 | CASSQVDREKLFF | TGCGCCAGCAGCCAAGTGGACAGGGAAAAACTGTTTTTT
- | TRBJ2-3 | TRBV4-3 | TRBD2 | CASSQWTSGTDTQYF | TGCGCCAGCAGCCAGTGGACTAGCGGCACAGATACGCAGTATTTT
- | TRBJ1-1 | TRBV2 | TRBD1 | CASSDTGTGEAFF | TGTGCCAGCAGTGACACCGGGACAGGTGAAGCTTTCTTT
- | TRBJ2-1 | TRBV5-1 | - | CASSSFRGSYNEQFF | TGCGCCAGCAGCTCATTTCGAGGCTCCTACAATGAGCAGTTCTTC
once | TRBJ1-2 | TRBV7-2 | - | CASSLGQIANYGYTF | TGTGCCAGCAGCTTAGGACAAATAGCTAACTATGGCTACACCTTC
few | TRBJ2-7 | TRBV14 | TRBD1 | CASSQDTRTGTVEQYF | TGTGCCAGCAGCCAAGATACCCGGACAGGGACGGTCGAGCAGTACTTC
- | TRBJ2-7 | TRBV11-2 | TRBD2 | CASASEGTTKEQYF | TGTGCCAGCGCGTCGGAGGGGACTACGAAGGAGCAGTACTTC
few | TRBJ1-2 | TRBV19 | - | CATVDSRSYGYTF | TGTGCCACCGTAGACAGCCGGTCCTATGGCTACACCTTC
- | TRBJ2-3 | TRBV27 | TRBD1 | CASRSRDRSTDTQYF | TGTGCCAGCAGGAGCCGGGACAGAAGCACAGATACGCAGTATTTT
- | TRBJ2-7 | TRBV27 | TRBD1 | CATKPGQGLYEQYF | TGTGCCACCAAACCGGGACAGGGGCTCTACGAGCAGTACTTC